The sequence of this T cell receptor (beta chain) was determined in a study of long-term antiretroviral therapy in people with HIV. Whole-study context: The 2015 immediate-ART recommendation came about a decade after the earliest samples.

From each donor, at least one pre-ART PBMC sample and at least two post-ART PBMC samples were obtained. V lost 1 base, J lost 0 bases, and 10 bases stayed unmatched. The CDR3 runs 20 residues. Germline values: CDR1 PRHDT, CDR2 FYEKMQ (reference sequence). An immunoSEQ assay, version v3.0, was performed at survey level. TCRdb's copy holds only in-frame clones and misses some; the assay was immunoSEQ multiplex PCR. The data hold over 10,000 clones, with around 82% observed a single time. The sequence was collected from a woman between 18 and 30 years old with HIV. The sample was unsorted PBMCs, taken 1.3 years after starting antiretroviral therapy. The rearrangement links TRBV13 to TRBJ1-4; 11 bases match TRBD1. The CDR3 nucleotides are TGTGCCAGCAGCTTAGCCCCCAGGGGGACAGGGGGAGCAACTAATGAAAAACTGTTTTTT. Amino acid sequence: CASSLAPRGTGGATNEKLFF. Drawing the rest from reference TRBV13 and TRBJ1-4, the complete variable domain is AAGVIQSPRHLIKEKRETATLKCYPIPRHDTVYWYQQGPGQDPQFLISFYEKMQSDKGSIPDRFSAQQFSDYHSELNMSSLELGDSALYFCASSLAPRGTGGATNEKLFFGSGTQLSVL.